This TCR beta chain was recovered during a study of blood T cell repertoires in COVID-19. Study information: COVID-19 samples from acute and convalescent phases originated in the United States, Italy and Spain. T cells, B-cell-depleted T cells, or PBMCs supplied cDNA or gDNA.

Per the authors' pipeline: Amplifying reference gene primers gave estimates of nucleated cell counts. Profiled with immunoSEQ multiplex PCR; TCRdb holds only in-frame clones, not every one. The V and J calls and clone size come from that table; D and trimming were worked out from the DNA. The sample lists 120,000 or so clones; roughly 69% were seen once. Trimming took 4 bases from V and 0 from J, leaving 14 bases between them. In germline, CDR1 is SGDLS, CDR2 YYNGEE. This CDR3 has 16 amino acids. This clone was observed a handful of times. Sequencing was done on a sample of peripheral blood. The V and J genes are TRBV9 and TRBJ1-3; D perhaps matches TRBD1 (5 bases). The clonotype comes from a woman aged 65 to 85 with acute or convalescent COVID-19. The DNA of the CDR3 is TGTGCCAGCAGCCCACAGGTCAGGAGCTCTGGAAACACCATATATTTT. It specifies CASSPQVRSSGNTIYF.